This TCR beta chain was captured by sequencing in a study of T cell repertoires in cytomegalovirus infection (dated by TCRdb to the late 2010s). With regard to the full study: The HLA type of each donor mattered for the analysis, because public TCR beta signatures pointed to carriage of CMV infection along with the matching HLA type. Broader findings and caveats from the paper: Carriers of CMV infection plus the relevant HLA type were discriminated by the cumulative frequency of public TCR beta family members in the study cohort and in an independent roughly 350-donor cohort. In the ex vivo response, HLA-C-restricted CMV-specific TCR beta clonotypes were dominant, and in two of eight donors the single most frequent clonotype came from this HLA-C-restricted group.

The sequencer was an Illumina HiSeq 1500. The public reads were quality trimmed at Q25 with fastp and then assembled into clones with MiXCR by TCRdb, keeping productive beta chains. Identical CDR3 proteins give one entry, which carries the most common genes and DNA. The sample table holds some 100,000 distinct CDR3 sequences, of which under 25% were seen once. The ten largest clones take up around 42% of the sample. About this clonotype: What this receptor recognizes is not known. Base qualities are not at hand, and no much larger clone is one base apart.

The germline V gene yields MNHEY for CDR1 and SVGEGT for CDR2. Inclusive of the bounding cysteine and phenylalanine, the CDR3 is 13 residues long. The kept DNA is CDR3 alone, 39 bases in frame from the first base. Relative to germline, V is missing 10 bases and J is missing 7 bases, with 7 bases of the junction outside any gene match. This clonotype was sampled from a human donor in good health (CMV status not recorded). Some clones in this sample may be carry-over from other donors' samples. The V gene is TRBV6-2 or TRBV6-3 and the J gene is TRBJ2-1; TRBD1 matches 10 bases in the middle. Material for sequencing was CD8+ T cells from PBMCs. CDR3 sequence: CATRQGARNEQFF. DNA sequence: TGTGCCACTAGACAGGGGGCTCGAAATGAGCAGTTCTTC.